This T cell receptor (beta chain) was found in a study of shared clonotypes between healthy human individuals. Study information: Samples came from two female and a few male donors aged 18 to 49. CD8 memory received one plate per donor, CD8 naive two, CD4 memory three and CD4 naive three. Findings and caveats of the study: Only blood underwent sampling, and tissue repertoires likely differ. Naive subsets generally had larger estimated richness than memory subsets.

Naive CD8 cells, CD45RO-negative and positively selected for CCR7, excluded terminally differentiated effector memory CD45RA+ cells. The method was immunoSEQ multiplex PCR; TCRdb's version includes in-frame clones alone and lacks a portion of them. The table records over 750,000 clones, about 96% of them present only once. The CDR3 length is 19 residues. Germline V gene sequence: CDR1 SEHNR, CDR2 FQNEAQ (reference sequence). V shed 4 bases and J shed 0 bases, with 22 bases lying between them. About this clone itself: What it binds is unknown.

What was sequenced was naive CD8+ T cells sorted from blood. The V call is TRBV7-9, the J call TRBJ2-1; a possible D gene is TRBD2 (6 bases). This receptor was obtained from a man in his thirties or forties in good health. CDR3 region: CASSSPYLPAGPSYNEQFF. The CDR3 bases are TGTGCCAGCAGCTCTCCCTACCTTCCAGCGGGCCCCTCCTACAATGAGCAGTTCTTC.